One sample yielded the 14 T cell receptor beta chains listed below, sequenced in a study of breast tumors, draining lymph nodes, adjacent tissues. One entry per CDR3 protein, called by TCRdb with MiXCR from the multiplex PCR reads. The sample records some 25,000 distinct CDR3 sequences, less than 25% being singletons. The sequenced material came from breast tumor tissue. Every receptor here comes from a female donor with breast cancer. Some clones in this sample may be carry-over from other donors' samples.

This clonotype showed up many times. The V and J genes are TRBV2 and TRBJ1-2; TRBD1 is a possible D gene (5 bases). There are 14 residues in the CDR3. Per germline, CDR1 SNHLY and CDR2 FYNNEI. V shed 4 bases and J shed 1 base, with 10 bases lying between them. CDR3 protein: CASSGSTVNYGYTF. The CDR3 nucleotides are TGTGCCAGCAGTGGGTCGACAGTTAACTATGGCTACACCTTC.

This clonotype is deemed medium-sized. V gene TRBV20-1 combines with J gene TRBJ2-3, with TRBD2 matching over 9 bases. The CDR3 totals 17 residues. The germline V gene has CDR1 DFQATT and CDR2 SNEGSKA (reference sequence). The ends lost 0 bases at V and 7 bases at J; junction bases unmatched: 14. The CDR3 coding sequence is TGCAGTGCTAGAGATTGGCGCGGGAGGGCCGGGTTAAATACGCAGTATTTT. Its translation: CSARDWRGRAGLNTQYF.

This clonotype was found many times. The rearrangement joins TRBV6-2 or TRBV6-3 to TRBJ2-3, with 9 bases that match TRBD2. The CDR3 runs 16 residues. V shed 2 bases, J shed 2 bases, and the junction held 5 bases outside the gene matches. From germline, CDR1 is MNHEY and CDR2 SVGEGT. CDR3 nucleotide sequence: TGTGCCAGCAGTTACGGCGGGAGGGCCTCCACAGATACGCAGTATTTT. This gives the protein CASSYGGRASTDTQYF.

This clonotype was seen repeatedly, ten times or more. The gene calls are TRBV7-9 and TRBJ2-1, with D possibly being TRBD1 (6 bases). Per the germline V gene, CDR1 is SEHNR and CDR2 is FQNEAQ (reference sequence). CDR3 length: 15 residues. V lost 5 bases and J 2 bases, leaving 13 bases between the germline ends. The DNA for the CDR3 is TGTGCCAGCAGCATCTACAGGGAAACCTACAATGAGCAGTTCTTC. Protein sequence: CASSIYRETYNEQFF.

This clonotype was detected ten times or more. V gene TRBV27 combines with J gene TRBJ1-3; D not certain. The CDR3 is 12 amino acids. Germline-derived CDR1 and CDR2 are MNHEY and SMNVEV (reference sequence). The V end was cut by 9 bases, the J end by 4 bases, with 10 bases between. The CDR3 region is CASGVLGNTIYF. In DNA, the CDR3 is TGTGCCAGTGGTGTACTCGGAAACACCATATATTTT.

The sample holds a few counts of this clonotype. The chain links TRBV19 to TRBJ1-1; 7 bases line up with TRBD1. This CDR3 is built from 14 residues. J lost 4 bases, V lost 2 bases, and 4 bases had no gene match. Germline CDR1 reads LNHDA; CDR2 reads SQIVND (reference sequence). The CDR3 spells CASSIRGPGTEAFF. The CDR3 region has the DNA TGTGCCAGTAGTATAAGGGGGCCCGGCACTGAAGCTTTCTTT.

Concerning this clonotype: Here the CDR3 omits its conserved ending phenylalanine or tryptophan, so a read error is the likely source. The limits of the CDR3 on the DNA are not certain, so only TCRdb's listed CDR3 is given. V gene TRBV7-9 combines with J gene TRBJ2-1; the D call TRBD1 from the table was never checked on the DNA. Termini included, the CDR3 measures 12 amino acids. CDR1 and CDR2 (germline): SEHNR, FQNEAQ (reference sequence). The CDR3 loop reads CASSWGQVESGS.

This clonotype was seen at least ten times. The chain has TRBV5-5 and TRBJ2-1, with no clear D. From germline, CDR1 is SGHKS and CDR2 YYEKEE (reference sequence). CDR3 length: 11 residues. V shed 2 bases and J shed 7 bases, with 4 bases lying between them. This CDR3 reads CASSLTNEQFF. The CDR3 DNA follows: TGTGCCAGCAGCTTAACGAATGAGCAGTTCTTC.

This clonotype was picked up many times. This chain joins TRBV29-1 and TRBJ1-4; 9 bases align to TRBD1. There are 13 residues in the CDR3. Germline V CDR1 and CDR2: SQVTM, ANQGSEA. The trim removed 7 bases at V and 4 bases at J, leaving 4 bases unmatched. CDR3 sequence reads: CSAADRGNEKLFF. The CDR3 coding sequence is TGCAGCGCTGCGGACAGGGGTAATGAAAAACTGTTTTTT. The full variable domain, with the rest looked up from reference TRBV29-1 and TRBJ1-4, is SAVISQKPSRDICQRGTSLTIQCQVDSQVTMMFWYRQQPGQSLTLIATANQGSEATYESGFVIDKFPISRPNLTFSTLTVSNMSPEDSSIYLCSAADRGNEKLFFGSGTQLSVL.

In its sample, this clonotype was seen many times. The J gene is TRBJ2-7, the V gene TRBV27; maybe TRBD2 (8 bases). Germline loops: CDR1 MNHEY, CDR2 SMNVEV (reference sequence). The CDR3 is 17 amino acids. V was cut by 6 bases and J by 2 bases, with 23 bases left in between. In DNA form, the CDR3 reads TGTGCCAGCAGCCCAGGGGGGGGCGGGAGGCCCACCTACGAGCAGTACTTC. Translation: CASSPGGGGRPTYEQYF.

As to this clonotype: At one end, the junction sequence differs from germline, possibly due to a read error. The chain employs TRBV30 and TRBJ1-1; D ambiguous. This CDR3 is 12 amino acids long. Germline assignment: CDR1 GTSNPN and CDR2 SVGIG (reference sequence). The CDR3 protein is CAWTPGNTETFF. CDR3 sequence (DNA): TGTGCCTGGACCCCCGGGAACACTGAAACTTTCTTT.

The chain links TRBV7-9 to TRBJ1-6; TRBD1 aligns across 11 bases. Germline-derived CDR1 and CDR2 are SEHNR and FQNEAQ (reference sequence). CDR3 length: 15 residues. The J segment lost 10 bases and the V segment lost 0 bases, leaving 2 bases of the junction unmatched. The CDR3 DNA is TGTGCCAGCAGCTTAGCTGGGACAGGGGGATCACCCCTCCACTTT. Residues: CASSLAGTGGSPLHF.

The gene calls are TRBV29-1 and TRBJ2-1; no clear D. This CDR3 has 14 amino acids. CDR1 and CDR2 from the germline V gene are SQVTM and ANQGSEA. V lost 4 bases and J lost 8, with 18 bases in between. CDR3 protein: CSVVVAIHYDEQFF. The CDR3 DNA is TGCAGCGTTGTCGTGGCCATTCATTACGATGAGCAGTTCTTC.

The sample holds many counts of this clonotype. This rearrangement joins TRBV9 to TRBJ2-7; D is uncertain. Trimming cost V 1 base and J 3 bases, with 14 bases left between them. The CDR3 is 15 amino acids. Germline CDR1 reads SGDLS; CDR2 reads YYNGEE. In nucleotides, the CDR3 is TGTGCCAGCAGCGTATCTCCCCTAGGTTACTACGAGCAGTACTTC. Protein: CASSVSPLGYYEQYF.